The 27 T cell receptor beta chains below were found in one sample sequenced in a study of blood T cells in healthy people across ages. A second PCR, run for roughly 7 to 11 cycles, used a sample-barcoded 5' primer plus a J-beta primer mix. TCRdb reanalysed the 5' RACE reads using MiXCR and keeps one entry per CDR3 protein. This table has approximately 880,000 distinct CDR3 sequences, roughly 48% appearing once. Sequencing was carried out using blood. The source of these receptors is a man between 25 and 39 years old in good health.

This clonotype was detected a few times. The V call is TRBV20-1, the J call TRBJ2-4; D unclear. The germline V and J ends were trimmed by 5 bases and 2 bases, with 13 bases remaining between them. This CDR3 spans 14 amino acids. Per germline, CDR1 DFQATT and CDR2 SNEGSKA (reference sequence). The DNA of the CDR3 is TGCAGTGCTCACTTGGGGTTTTCCAAAAACATTCAGTACTTC. It encodes CSAHLGFSKNIQYF.

This chain connects TRBV20-1 to TRBJ2-1; the match to TRBD2 covers 8 bases. This CDR3 has 15 residues. The V segment lost 8 bases and the J segment 2 bases; nucleotides outside the gene matches: 11. Germline V gene lookup returns CDR1 DFQATT and CDR2 SNEGSKA (reference sequence). The CDR3 DNA sequence: TGCAGTTTCCGGGTTCGGGGGGGCCCCTACAATGAGCAGTTCTTC. Protein product: CSFRVRGGPYNEQFF.

CDR3 in amino acids: CASSLISASNQPQHF. The CDR3 DNA follows: TGTGCCAGCAGTTTAATCTCGGCTAGCAATCAGCCCCAGCATTTT. The rearrangement links TRBV28 to TRBJ1-5; D not certain. This CDR3 is 15 amino acids long. Germline V gene sequence: CDR1 MDHEN, CDR2 SYDVKM. Deletions cut 2 bases from V and 0 bases from J, with 8 bases between.

V usage is TRBV12-3 or TRBV12-4 and J usage is TRBJ2-3; TRBD1 or TRBD2 may be the D gene (6 bases each). The CDR3 covers 15 residues. V lost 7 bases and J 6 bases, leaving 20 bases between the germline ends. The CDR3 loop is CASNNSPGAGDTQYF. The CDR3 DNA reads as TGTGCCAGCAATAATAGTCCGGGGGCAGGGGATACGCAGTATTTT.

The chain recombines TRBV12-3 or TRBV12-4 with TRBJ1-3, with 7 bases identical to TRBD1. The CDR3 has 13 amino acids. Trimming cost V 6 bases and J 2 bases; bases outside gene matches: 1. DNA for the CDR3: TGTGCCAGCAGGACAGGGCCTGGAAACACCATATATTTT. Protein product: CASRTGPGNTIYF.

The gene calls are TRBV27 and TRBJ1-2; no reliable D call. The CDR3 runs 14 residues. Germline V lookup: CDR1 MNHEY, CDR2 SMNVEV (reference sequence). V dropped 5 bases and J dropped 4 bases, with 14 bases sitting between them. The CDR3 coding sequence is TGTGCCAGCAGTGTAAAAGGGTATAGCTATGGCTACACCTTC. Protein product: CASSVKGYSYGYTF.

In this sample, this clonotype turned up a few times. This chain links TRBV2 with TRBJ1-6; 8 bases fit TRBD1. The CDR3 sequence is 15 residues long. The trim removed 6 bases at V and 9 bases at J, leaving 10 bases unmatched. Germline-derived CDR1 and CDR2 are SNHLY and FYNNEI. The CDR3 DNA reads TGTGCCAGCAGCGGACAGGGACCAGAACGTTCACCCCTCCACTTT. Its protein product is CASSGQGPERSPLHF.

In its sample, this clonotype was seen a few times. The chain has TRBV20-1 and TRBJ1-6; perhaps TRBD1 as D (6 bases). The CDR3 is made up of 14 amino acids. V was pared by 0 bases and J by 8 bases, with 11 bases between. Germline V gene sequence: CDR1 DFQATT, CDR2 SNEGSKA (reference sequence). The CDR3 here is CSARDRGPYSPLHF. The CDR3, as DNA: TGCAGTGCTAGAGACAGGGGCCCCTATTCACCCCTCCACTTT.

The sample holds a few counts of this clonotype. The J gene is TRBJ2-1, the V gene TRBV20-1; the match to TRBD1 covers 8 bases. There are 15 residues in the CDR3. The germline CDR1 and CDR2 sequences are DFQATT and SNEGSKA (reference sequence). Trimming at V came to 5 bases and at J to 1 base, leaving 7 bases not matched to a gene. CDR3: CSAAQGAESYNEQFF. The CDR3 coding sequence is TGCAGTGCTGCCCAGGGGGCCGAATCCTACAATGAGCAGTTCTTC.

The chain combines TRBV7-8 with TRBJ1-2, with 7 bases lining up with TRBD1. The CDR3 runs to 15 residues. Losses at the gene ends were 1 base for V and 7 bases for J; bases not matched to a gene: 9. Germline CDR1 reads SGHVS; CDR2 reads FQNEAQ. The CDR3 region has the DNA TGTGCCAGCAGCTTAGATGACAGGGAGGGATGTGGCTACACCTTC. As protein: CASSLDDREGCGYTF.

Only a few counts were recorded for this clonotype. This sequence joins TRBV6-1 and TRBJ1-2, with a weak D call TRBD1 (6 bases). Trimming shortened V by 3 bases and J by 4 bases, and 12 bases separated the two germline ends. Per the germline V gene, CDR1 is MNHNS and CDR2 is SASEGT. This CDR3 region has 14 residues. In DNA form, the CDR3 reads TGTGCCAGCAGTGAGACCGGGACAACCTATGGCTACACCTTC. Protein sequence: CASSETGTTYGYTF.

The chain uses TRBV27 and TRBJ1-5, with 7 bases that match TRBD1. Germline CDR1 and CDR2: MNHEY and SMNVEV (reference sequence). The CDR3 totals 16 residues. The trim removed 5 bases at V and 6 bases at J, leaving 13 bases unmatched. CDR3 sequence: CASSARAIKGAQPQHF. The CDR3 nucleotides are TGTGCCAGCAGTGCCCGGGCGATAAAGGGGGCTCAGCCCCAGCATTTT.

The gene calls are TRBV5-1 and TRBJ2-3; 9 nucleotides line up with TRBD2. The CDR3 is made up of 16 amino acids. Trimming removed 1 base from V and 5 bases from J; junction bases left unmatched: 8. Germline lookup yields CDR1 SGHRS and CDR2 YFSETQ. The CDR3 DNA reads TGCGCCAGCAGCTTGCAAGGCGGGGGGGCCGGAGATACGCAGTATTTT. Translating gives CASSLQGGGAGDTQYF.

This chain connects TRBV20-1 to TRBJ2-3; 10 nucleotides match TRBD2. CDR3 length equals 18 residues. V dropped 0 bases and J dropped 6; count of bases not matched to a gene: 15. In germline, CDR1 is DFQATT, CDR2 SNEGSKA (reference sequence). The CDR3 nucleotides are TGCAGTGCTAGAGAAACAGGGGAACTAGCGGGGTTCGTGGATACGCAGTATTTT. Amino acid sequence: CSARETGELAGFVDTQYF.

This rearrangement joins TRBV7-9 to TRBJ2-1; the match to TRBD1 covers 10 bases. The CDR3 has 14 amino acids. Germline values: CDR1 SEHNR, CDR2 FQNEAQ (reference sequence). The J segment lost 9 bases and the V segment lost 11 bases, leaving 13 bases of the junction unmatched. DNA of the CDR3: TGTGCCCGCATGGCAGGGACAGGGGAGGGTGAGCAGTTCTTC. This encodes CARMAGTGEGEQFF. Full variable domain (rest looked up from reference TRBV7-9 and TRBJ2-1): DTGVSQNPRHKITKRGQNVTFRCDPISEHNRLYWYRQTLGQGPEFLTYFQNEAQLEKSRLLSDRFSAERPKGSFSTLEIQRTEQGDSAMYLCARMAGTGEGEQFFGPGTRLTVL.

The rearrangement links TRBV28 to TRBJ2-7; no reliable D call. The DNA end is more similar to TRBJ2-5, so the J call may be wrong. The CDR3 runs 11 residues. Germline lookup yields CDR1 MDHEN and CDR2 SYDVKM. The CDR3: CASRVEETQYF. The CDR3 bases are TGTGCCAGCAGGGTAGAGGAGACCCAGTACTTC.

This clonotype was seen more than once but under ten times. The chain carries TRBV20-1 and TRBJ2-7; tentative D call: TRBD2 (5 bases). The V gene lost 1 base and the J gene lost 0 bases, with 16 bases spanning the gap. CDR1 and CDR2 (germline): DFQATT, SNEGSKA (reference sequence). The CDR3 contains 16 residues. The CDR3: CSARAASPGFSYEQYF. In DNA form, the CDR3 reads TGCAGTGCTAGAGCCGCGAGTCCGGGGTTCTCCTACGAGCAGTACTTC.

The CDR3 nucleotides read TGTGCCAGCAGTCTCCGGGACAGATACCAAGAGACCCAGTACTTC. Translation: CASSLRDRYQETQYF. This chain links TRBV28 with TRBJ2-5, with 7 bases matching TRBD1. Germline CDR1 reads MDHEN; CDR2 reads SYDVKM. The length of the CDR3 is 15 residues. J lost 0 bases, V lost 5 bases, and 6 bases had no gene match.

This clonotype showed up many times. The J gene is TRBJ2-1, the V gene TRBV5-1; perhaps TRBD2 as D (6 bases). This CDR3 is 15 amino acids long. The V end was cut by 1 base, the J end by 3 bases, with 11 bases between. CDR1 SGHRS and CDR2 YFSETQ come from the germline V gene. The CDR3 loop is CASSLLGGDYNEQFF. CDR3 nucleotides: TGCGCCAGCAGCTTGTTAGGCGGGGACTACAATGAGCAGTTCTTC.

J is TRBJ1-5 and V is TRBV6-1; possibly TRBD1 for D (5 bases). The CDR3 covers 13 residues. V lost 7 bases, J lost 4 bases, and 11 bases lay in between. Germline V gives CDR1 MNHNS, CDR2 SASEGT. The CDR3 nucleotides read TGTGCCAGCAACCCCCAGGGTAATCAGCCCCAGCATTTT. This codes for CASNPQGNQPQHF.

The chain joins TRBV5-1 to TRBJ1-2; 7 bases are a match to TRBD1. Germline values: CDR1 SGHRS, CDR2 YFSETQ. CDR3 length: 15 amino acids. J was trimmed by 4 bases and V by 0 bases; bases with no gene match: 6. CDR3 in amino acids: CASSLATGASYGYTF. DNA for the CDR3: TGCGCCAGCAGCTTGGCCACAGGGGCCAGCTATGGCTACACCTTC.

The chain links TRBV27 to TRBJ2-2, with D perhaps TRBD2 (5 bases). This CDR3 comprises 15 residues. Germline-derived CDR1 and CDR2 are MNHEY and SMNVEV (reference sequence). V lost 3 bases and J lost 4, with 12 bases in between. The CDR3 DNA sequence: TGTGCCAGCAGTTTTGCCCCAAGCGGCACCGGGGAGCTGTTTTTT. This encodes CASSFAPSGTGELFF.

This chain uses TRBV21-1 with TRBJ2-1; TRBD1 is taken as the D call from the table, unchecked against the DNA. TRBV21-1 is noted as a pseudogene. The CDR3 has 15 residues. CDR3 nucleotides: TGTGCCAGCAGCAAGGGACAGGGGAAGTTCAATGAGCAGTTCTTC. Translated: CASSKGQGKFNEQFF.

The chain combines TRBV9 with TRBJ2-1; possible D gene TRBD2, 5 bases. V lost 3 bases and J lost 0, with 10 bases in between. This CDR3 comprises 15 residues. From germline, CDR1 is SGDLS and CDR2 YYNGEE. The CDR3 DNA follows: TGTGCCAGCAGCGAGGTGGGGAGCTCCTACAATGAGCAGTTCTTC. It is translated as CASSEVGSSYNEQFF.

This chain links TRBV15 with TRBJ1-2; 7 bases match TRBD1. Germline-derived CDR1 and CDR2 are LNHNV and YYDKDF (reference sequence). The CDR3 loop spans 15 amino acids. With V trimmed by 3 bases and J by 4 bases, 8 bases remained unmatched. This CDR3 is CATSREQGTTYGYTF. The CDR3, as DNA: TGTGCCACCAGCAGGGAACAGGGGACAACCTATGGCTACACCTTC.

The chain joins TRBV29-1 to TRBJ2-1; D is uncertain. The end of the DNA fits TRBJ2-7 better, so the J call may be wrong. Germline CDR1 is SQVTM and CDR2 is ANQGSEA. This CDR3 spans 13 amino acids. The CDR3 nucleotides are TGCAGCGTTGGCTGGAGCTCCTACAAGGAGCAGTACTTC. It is translated as CSVGWSSYKEQYF.

About this clonotype itself: At one end the junction does not follow the germline gene, possibly because of a read error. V usage is TRBV4-1 and J usage is TRBJ2-3; a weak D match, TRBD2 (6 bases). This CDR3 region has 17 residues. CDR1 MGHRA and CDR2 YSYEKL come from the germline V gene. The CDR3 spells CVSSQDGGAGRTDTQYF. CDR3 in DNA: TGCGTCAGCAGCCAAGATGGAGGGGCAGGTCGCACAGATACGCAGTATTTT.